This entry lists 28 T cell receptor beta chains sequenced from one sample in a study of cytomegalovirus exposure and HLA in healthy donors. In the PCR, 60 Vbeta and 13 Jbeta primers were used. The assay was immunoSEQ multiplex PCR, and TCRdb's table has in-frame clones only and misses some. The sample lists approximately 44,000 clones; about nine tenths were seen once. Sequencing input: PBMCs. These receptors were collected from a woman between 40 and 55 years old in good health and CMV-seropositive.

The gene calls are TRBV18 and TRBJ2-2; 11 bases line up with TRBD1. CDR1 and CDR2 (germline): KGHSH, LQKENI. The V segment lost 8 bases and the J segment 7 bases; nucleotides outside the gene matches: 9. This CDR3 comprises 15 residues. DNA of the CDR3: TGTGCCAGCCAGCCGGACAGGGGGCGGATCGGGGAGCTGTTTTTT. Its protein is CASQPDRGRIGELFF.

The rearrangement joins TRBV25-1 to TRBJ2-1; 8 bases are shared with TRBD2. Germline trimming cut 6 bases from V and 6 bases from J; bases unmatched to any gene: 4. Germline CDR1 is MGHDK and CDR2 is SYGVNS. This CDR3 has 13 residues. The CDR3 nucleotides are TGTGCCAGCAGCCCCGGGACTAGCAATGAGCAGTTCTTC. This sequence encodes CASSPGTSNEQFF.

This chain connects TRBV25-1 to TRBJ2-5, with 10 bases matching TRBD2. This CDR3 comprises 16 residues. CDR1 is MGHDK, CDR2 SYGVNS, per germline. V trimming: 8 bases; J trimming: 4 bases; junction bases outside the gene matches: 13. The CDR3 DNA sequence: TGTGCCAGCGGAGAGAATAGCGGGAGGCTACGAGAGACCCAGTACTTC. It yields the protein CASGENSGRLRETQYF. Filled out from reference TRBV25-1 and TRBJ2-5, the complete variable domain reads EADIYQTPRYLVIGTGKKITLECSQTMGHDKMYWYQQDPGMELHLIHYSYGVNSTEKGDLSSESTVSRIRTEHFPLTLESARPSHTSQYLCASGENSGRLRETQYFGPGTRLLVL.

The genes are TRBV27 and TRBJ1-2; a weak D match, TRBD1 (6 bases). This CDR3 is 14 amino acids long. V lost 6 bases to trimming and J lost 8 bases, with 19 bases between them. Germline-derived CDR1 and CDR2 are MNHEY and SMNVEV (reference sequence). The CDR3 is CASSLLGEGGGYTF. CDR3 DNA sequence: TGTGCCAGCAGCCTCCTTGGGGAAGGGGGAGGCTACACCTTC.

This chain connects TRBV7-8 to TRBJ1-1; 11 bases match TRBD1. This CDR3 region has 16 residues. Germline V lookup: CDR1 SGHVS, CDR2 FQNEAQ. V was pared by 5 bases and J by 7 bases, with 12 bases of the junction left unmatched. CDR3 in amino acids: CASSERTGGWGFEAFF. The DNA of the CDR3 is TGTGCCAGCAGCGAACGGACAGGGGGCTGGGGTTTTGAAGCTTTCTTT.

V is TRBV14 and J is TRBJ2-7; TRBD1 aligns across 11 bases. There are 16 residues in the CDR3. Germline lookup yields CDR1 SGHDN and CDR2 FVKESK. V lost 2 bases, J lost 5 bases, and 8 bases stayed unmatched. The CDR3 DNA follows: TGTGCCAGCAGCCAACGCTGGACAGGGGGCGGGAACGAGCAGTACTTC. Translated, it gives CASSQRWTGGGNEQYF.

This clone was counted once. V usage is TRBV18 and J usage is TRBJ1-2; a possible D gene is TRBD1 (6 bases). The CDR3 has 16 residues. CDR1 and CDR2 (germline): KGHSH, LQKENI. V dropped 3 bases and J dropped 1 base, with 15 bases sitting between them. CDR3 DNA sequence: TGTGCCAGCTCACCGGTGACAGGAAAAAGTAACTATGGCTACACCTTC. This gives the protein CASSPVTGKSNYGYTF.

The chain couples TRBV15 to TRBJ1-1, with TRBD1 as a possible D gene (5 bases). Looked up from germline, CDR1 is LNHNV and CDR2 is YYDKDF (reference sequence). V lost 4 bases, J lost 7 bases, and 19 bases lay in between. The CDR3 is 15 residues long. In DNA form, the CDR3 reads TGTGCCACCAGCAAAACAAGTCCCGGGACTTTTGAAGCTTTCTTT. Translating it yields CATSKTSPGTFEAFF.

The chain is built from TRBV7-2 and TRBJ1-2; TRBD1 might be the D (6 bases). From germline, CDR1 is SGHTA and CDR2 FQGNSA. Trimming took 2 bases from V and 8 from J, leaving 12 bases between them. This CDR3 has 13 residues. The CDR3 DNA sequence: TGTGCCAGCAGCTTATCACAGGGAAGGGGCTACACCTTC. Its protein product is CASSLSQGRGYTF.

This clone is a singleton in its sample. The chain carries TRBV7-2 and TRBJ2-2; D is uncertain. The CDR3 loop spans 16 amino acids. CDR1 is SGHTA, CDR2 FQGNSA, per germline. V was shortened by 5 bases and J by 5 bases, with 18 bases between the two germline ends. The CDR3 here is CASSKYGLAATGELFF. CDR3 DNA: TGTGCCAGCAGCAAATACGGTTTGGCGGCTACCGGGGAGCTGTTTTTT.

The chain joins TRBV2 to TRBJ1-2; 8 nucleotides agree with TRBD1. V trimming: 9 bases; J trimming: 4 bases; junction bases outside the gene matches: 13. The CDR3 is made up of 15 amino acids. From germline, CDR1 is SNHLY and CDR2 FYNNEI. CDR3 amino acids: CASYPATGDTYGYTF. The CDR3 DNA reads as TGTGCCAGTTATCCCGCGACAGGGGACACCTATGGCTACACCTTC.

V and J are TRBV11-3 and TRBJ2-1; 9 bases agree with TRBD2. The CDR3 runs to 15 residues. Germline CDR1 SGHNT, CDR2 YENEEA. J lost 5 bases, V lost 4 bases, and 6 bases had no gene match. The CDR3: CASSSPGGGDNEQFF. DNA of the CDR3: TGTGCCAGCAGCTCCCCGGGCGGGGGGGACAATGAGCAGTTCTTC. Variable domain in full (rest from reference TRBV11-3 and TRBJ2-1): EAGVVQSPRYKIIEKKQPVAFWCNPISGHNTLYWYLQNLGQGPELLIRYENEEAVDDSQLPKDRFSAERLKGVDSTLKIQPAELGDSAVYLCASSSPGGGDNEQFFGPGTRLTVL.

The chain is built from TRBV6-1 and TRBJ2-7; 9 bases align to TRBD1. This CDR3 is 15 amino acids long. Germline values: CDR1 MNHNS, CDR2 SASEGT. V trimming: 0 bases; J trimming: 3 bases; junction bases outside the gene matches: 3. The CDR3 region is CASSEAGTGIYEQYF. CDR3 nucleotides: TGTGCCAGCAGTGAAGCAGGGACAGGGATCTACGAGCAGTACTTC.

In nucleotides, the CDR3 is TGTGCCAGCAGTAAGAGTAATGAAAAACTGTTTTTT. Protein sequence: CASSKSNEKLFF. This chain uses TRBV27 with TRBJ1-4; D unresolved. Germline-derived CDR1 and CDR2 are MNHEY and SMNVEV (reference sequence). The V end lost 5 bases, the J end lost 4 bases, and 5 bases lay between the germline ends. The CDR3 length is 12 residues. The full variable domain, rest sourced from reference TRBV27 and TRBJ1-4, is EAQVTQNPRYLITVTGKKLTVTCSQNMNHEYMSWYRQDPGLGLRQIYYSMNVEVTDKGDVPEGYKVSRKEKRNFPLILESPSPNQTSLYFCASSKSNEKLFFGSGTQLSVL.

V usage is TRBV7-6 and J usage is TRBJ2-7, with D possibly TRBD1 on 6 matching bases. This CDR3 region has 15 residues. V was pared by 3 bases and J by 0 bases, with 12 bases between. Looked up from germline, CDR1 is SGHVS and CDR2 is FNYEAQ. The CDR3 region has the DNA TGTGCCAGCAGCTTTGGGGGCGGAATCTCCTACGAGCAGTACTTC. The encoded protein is CASSFGGGISYEQYF.

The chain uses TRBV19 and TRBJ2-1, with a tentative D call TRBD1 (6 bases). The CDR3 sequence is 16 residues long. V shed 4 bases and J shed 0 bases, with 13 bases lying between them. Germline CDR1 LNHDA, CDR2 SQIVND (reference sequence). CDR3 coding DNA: TGTGCCAGTAGTAAAGTGGAGACAGGCTCCTACAATGAGCAGTTCTTC. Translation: CASSKVETGSYNEQFF.

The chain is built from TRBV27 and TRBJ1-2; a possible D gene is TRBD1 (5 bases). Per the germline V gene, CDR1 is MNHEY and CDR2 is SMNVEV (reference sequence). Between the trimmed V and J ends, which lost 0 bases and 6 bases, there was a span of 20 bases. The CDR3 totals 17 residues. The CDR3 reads CASSLSILKGRVDGYTF. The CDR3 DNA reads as TGTGCCAGCAGTTTATCGATCCTTAAGGGCAGGGTCGATGGCTACACCTTC.

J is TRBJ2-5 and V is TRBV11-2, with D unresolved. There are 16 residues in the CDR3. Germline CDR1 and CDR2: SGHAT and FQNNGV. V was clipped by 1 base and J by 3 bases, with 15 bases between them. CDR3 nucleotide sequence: TGTGCCAGCAGCTTAGCGCCTAGTGGAACTAAAGAGACCCAGTACTTC. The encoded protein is CASSLAPSGTKETQYF.

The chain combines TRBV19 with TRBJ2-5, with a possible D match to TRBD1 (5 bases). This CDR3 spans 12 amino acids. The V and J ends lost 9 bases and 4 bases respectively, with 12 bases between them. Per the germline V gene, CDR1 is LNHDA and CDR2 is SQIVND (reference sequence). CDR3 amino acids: CASGLGAETQYF. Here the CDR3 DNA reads TGTGCCAGCGGCCTAGGGGCAGAGACCCAGTACTTC.

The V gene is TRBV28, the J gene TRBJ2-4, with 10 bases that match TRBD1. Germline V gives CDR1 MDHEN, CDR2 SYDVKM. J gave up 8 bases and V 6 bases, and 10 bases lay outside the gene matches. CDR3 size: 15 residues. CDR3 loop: CASSLGQGVGYIQYF. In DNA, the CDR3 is TGTGCCAGCAGCTTAGGACAGGGGGTGGGATACATTCAGTACTTC. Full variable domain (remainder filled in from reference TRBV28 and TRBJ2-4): DVKVTQSSRYLVKRTGEKVFLECVQDMDHENMFWYRQDPGLGLRLIYFSYDVKMKEKGDIPEGYSVSREKKERFSLILESASTNQTSMYLCASSLGQGVGYIQYFGAGTRLSVL.

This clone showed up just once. The CDR3 coding sequence is TGTGCCAGCAGCAAGGGACAGGGAACCTCACCCCTCCACTTT. Protein sequence: CASSKGQGTSPLHF. This chain connects TRBV5-4 to TRBJ1-6, with 9 nucleotides matching TRBD1. This CDR3 is built from 14 residues. J lost 10 bases, V lost 4 bases, and 6 bases had no gene match. Germline values: CDR1 SGHNT, CDR2 YYREEE (reference sequence). The variable domain in full, completed from reference TRBV5-4 and TRBJ1-6, reads ETGVTQSPTHLIKTRGQQVTLRCSSQSGHNTVSWYQQALGQGPQFIFQYYREEENGRGNFPPRFSGLQFPNYSSELNVNALELDDSALYLCASSKGQGTSPLHFGNGTRLTVT.

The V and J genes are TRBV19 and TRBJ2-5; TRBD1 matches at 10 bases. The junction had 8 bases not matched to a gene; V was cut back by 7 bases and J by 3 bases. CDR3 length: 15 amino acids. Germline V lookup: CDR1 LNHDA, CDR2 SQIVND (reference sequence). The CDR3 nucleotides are TGTGCCAGTATGAACGCGACAGGGGGCGAAGAGACCCAGTACTTC. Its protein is CASMNATGGEETQYF.

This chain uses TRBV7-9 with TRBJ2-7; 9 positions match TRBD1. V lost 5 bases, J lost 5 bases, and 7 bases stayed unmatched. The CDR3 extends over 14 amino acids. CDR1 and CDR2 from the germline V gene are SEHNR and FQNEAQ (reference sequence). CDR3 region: CASSPGTGRDEQYF. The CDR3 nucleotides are TGTGCCAGCAGCCCCGGGACAGGGAGAGACGAGCAGTACTTC.

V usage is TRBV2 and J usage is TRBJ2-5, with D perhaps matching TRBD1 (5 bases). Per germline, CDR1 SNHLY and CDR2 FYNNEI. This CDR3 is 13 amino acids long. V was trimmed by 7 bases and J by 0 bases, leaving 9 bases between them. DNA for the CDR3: TGTGCCAGCATGAAGGGGTACCAAGAGACCCAGTACTTC. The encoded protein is CASMKGYQETQYF. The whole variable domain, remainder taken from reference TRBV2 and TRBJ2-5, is EPEVTQTPSHQVTQMGQEVILRCVPISNHLYFYWYRQILGQKVEFLVSFYNNEISEKSEIFDDQFSVERPDGSNFTLKIRSTKLEDSAMYFCASMKGYQETQYFGPGTRLLVL.

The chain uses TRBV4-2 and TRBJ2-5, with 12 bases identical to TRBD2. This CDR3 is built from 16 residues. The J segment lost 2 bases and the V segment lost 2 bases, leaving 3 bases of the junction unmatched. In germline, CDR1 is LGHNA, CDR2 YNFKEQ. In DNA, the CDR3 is TGTGCCAGCAGCCAATCCCTAGCGGGGGGGCAAGAGACCCAGTACTTC. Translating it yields CASSQSLAGGQETQYF.

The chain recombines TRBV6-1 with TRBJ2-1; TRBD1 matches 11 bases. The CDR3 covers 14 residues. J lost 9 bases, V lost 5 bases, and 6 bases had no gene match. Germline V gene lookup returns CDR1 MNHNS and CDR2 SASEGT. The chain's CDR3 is CASSPWTGGSEQFF. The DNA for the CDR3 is TGTGCCAGCAGTCCCTGGACAGGGGGCAGTGAGCAGTTCTTC.

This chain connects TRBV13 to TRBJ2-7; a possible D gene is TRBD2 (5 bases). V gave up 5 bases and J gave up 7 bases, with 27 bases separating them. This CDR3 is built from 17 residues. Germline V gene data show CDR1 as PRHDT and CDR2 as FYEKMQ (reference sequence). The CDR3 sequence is CASSPQKGRGSVGEQYF. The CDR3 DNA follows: TGTGCCAGCAGCCCCCAGAAAGGTCGGGGTTCCGTGGGTGAGCAGTACTTC. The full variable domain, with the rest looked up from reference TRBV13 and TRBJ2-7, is AAGVIQSPRHLIKEKRETATLKCYPIPRHDTVYWYQQGPGQDPQFLISFYEKMQSDKGSIPDRFSAQQFSDYHSELNMSSLELGDSALYFCASSPQKGRGSVGEQYFGPGTRLTVT.

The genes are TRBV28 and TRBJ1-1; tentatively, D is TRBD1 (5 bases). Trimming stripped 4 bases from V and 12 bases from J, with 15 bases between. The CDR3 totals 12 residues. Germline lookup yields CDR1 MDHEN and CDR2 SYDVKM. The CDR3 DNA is TGTGCCAGCAGTTACCCCCAGGGTAGAACTTTCTTT. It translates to CASSYPQGRTFF.